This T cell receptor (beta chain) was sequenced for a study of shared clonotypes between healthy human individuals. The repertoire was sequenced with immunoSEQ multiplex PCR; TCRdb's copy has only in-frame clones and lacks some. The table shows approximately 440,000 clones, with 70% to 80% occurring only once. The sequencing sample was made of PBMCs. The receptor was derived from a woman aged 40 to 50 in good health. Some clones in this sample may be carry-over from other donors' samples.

For the CDR3, the DNA is TGTGCCAGCAGACCTGACAGGCTGTCCTACAATGAGCAGTTCTTC. It codes for CASRPDRLSYNEQFF. The gene calls are TRBV6-5 and TRBJ2-1; the D gene is possibly TRBD1 (6 bases). The V end was cut by 6 bases, the J end by 1 base, with 13 bases between. This CDR3 is 15 amino acids long. The germline gives CDR1 MNHEY, CDR2 SVGAGI.